The 24 T cell receptor beta chains reported below all come from one sample, sequenced in a study of regulatory T cells in long-lasting Graves disease. Building the TCR beta libraries relied on iRepertoire HTBI primers, and CDR3 regions underwent Arm-PCR. TCRdb reprocessed the multiplex PCR reads via MiXCR and lists one record per CDR3 protein. The sample records fewer than 600,000 distinct CDR3 sequences, less than 25% being singletons. As for time point: persistent/refractory GD, antithyroid drugs over 5 years with positive TRAb. Preparation of the TCR library used RNA extracted from PBMCs. The sequencing used peripheral blood mononuclear cells (PBMCs), collected when the disease was refractory, from a patient treated with antithyroid drugs. These receptors all come from a female donor with Graves disease.

This clonotype occurred a few times. The rearrangement uses TRBV4-1 and TRBJ1-2; tentative D call: TRBD1 (5 bases). Germline CDR1 MGHRA, CDR2 YSYEKL. There are 15 residues in the CDR3. V lost 1 base and J lost 4, with 13 bases in between. Here the CDR3 DNA reads TGCGCCAGCAGCCAAGTGGGGGGGGTCCGCTATGGCTACACCTTC. As protein: CASSQVGGVRYGYTF.

The V gene is TRBV30, the J gene TRBJ1-5; tentatively, D is TRBD1 (5 bases). The CDR3 loop spans 14 amino acids. The germline gives CDR1 GTSNPN, CDR2 SVGIG (reference sequence). Trimming pared 3 bases from V and 1 base from J, leaving 10 bases between. The CDR3 bases are TGTGCCTGGAGAGGGGCGGGGAGCAATCAGCCCCAGCATTTT. Residues: CAWRGAGSNQPQHF. Full variable domain (remainder filled in from reference TRBV30 and TRBJ1-5): SQTIHQWPATLVQPVGSPLSLECTVEGTSNPNLYWYRQAAGRGLQLLFYSVGIGQISSEVPQNLSASRPQDRQFILSSKKLLLSDSGFYLCAWRGAGSNQPQHFGDGTRLSIL.

This clonotype was recorded many times. The CDR3 region has the DNA TGTGCCAGCTACGGAGGACGGAACACTGAAGCTTTCTTT. It codes for CASYGGRNTEAFF. The rearrangement links TRBV12-3 or TRBV12-4 to TRBJ1-1; the D is unclear. The CDR3 is 13 amino acids. With 8 bases removed from V and 1 base from J, the gap between germline ends came to 11 bases.

Ten or more counts support this clonotype. The V and J genes are TRBV7-2 and TRBJ2-4; maybe TRBD1 (5 bases). V lost 2 bases and J lost 5, with 10 bases in between. The germline V gene encodes CDR1 SGHTA and CDR2 FQGNSA. CDR3 size: 14 residues. The CDR3 nucleotides read TGTGCCAGCAGCTTACCCGCAGGGCAAAACATTCAGTACTTC. Its translation: CASSLPAGQNIQYF.

The rearrangement uses TRBV30 and TRBJ1-1; perhaps TRBD1 as D (5 bases). The CDR3 totals 16 residues. The V gene's germline CDR1 is GTSNPN and CDR2 SVGIG (reference sequence). With 3 bases removed from V and 7 bases from J, the gap between germline ends came to 24 bases. CDR3 in amino acids: CAWRSPLGTTFGEAFF. In DNA, the CDR3 is TGTGCCTGGAGATCACCTTTGGGGACTACCTTCGGTGAAGCTTTCTTT.

Comments on this clonotype: This clone may be a read error of a much larger clone one base away. The genes are TRBV6-1 and TRBJ2-2; 10 positions match TRBD2. Germline V gene lookup returns CDR1 MNHNS and CDR2 SASEGT. The CDR3 loop spans 13 amino acids. Here the CDR3 reads CASATGIAGGLFF. The CDR3, as DNA: TGTGCCAGCGCAACTGGAATAGCGGGGGGGCTGTTTTTT.

The table lists this clonotype with a few counts. The chain has TRBV12-3 or TRBV12-4 and TRBJ1-5, with unresolved D. The CDR3 is 13 residues long. V was pared by 7 bases and J by 6 bases, with 13 bases between. Written as DNA, the CDR3 is TGTGCCAGCACTCGAGGAGGTGCTCAGCCCCAGCATTTT. Translated: CASTRGGAQPQHF.

This clonotype occurred a few times. This chain uses TRBV7-3 with TRBJ2-6, with D uncertain. The CDR3 spans 15 residues. Trimming stripped 5 bases from V and 0 bases from J, with 8 bases between. The germline gives CDR1 SGHTA, CDR2 FQGTGA. Here the CDR3 DNA reads TGTGCCAGCAGCCGGTATGGCTCTGGGGCCAACGTCCTGACTTTC. This sequence encodes CASSRYGSGANVLTF.

This chain joins TRBV29-1 and TRBJ2-1, with TRBD2 matching over 7 bases. Germline V gives CDR1 SQVTM, CDR2 ANQGSEA. CDR3 length: 11 residues. The CDR3 spells CCAGASGEQFF. DNA for the CDR3: TGCTGTGCGGGAGCCTCCGGTGAGCAGTTCTTC.

This clonotype has only a few counts. V and J are TRBV12-3 or TRBV12-4 and TRBJ2-1, with 9 positions matching TRBD2. CDR3 length equals 13 residues. V was pared by 6 bases and J by 10 bases, with 7 bases of the junction left unmatched. CDR3 bases: TGTGCCAGCAGGAGGACTAGCGTGTCGGAGCAGTTCTTC. This gives the protein CASRRTSVSEQFF.

This clonotype was seen a handful of times. Written as DNA, the CDR3 is TGTGCCAGCAGCCCCGGGACAGGGGAAGGTGAAAAACTGTTTTTT. Its protein product is CASSPGTGEGEKLFF. The chain carries TRBV7-9 and TRBJ1-4, with 10 bases fitting TRBD1. This CDR3 is built from 15 residues. V shed 5 bases, J shed 7 bases, and the junction held 7 bases outside the gene matches. In germline, CDR1 is SEHNR, CDR2 FQNEAQ (reference sequence).

The table lists this clonotype with a count of one. A far larger clone is only one base removed, so a read error is likely. The chain is built from TRBV2 and TRBJ2-7, with no clear D. This CDR3 is built from 11 residues. Per germline, CDR1 SNHLY and CDR2 FYNNEI. The CDR3: CASSVSYGQYF. The CDR3 DNA sequence: TGTGCCAGCAGCGTCTCCTACGGGCAGTACTTC.

This clonotype was observed at least ten times. The V call is TRBV29-1, the J call TRBJ1-2; D gene ambiguous. The CDR3 consists of 12 residues. From germline, CDR1 is SQVTM and CDR2 ANQGSEA. Trimming left V 2 bases short and J 4 bases short, with 8 bases between. The chain's CDR3 is CSVETYPYGYTF. In DNA form, the CDR3 reads TGCAGCGTTGAAACCTATCCCTATGGCTACACCTTC.

This clonotype was seen more than once but under ten times. This chain joins TRBV12-3 or TRBV12-4 and TRBJ1-6, with a tentative D call TRBD1 (6 bases). V gave up 8 bases and J gave up 3 bases, with 11 bases separating them. The CDR3 consists of 14 residues. CDR3 protein: CASSTTGYNSPLHF. CDR3 in DNA: TGTGCCAGCTCGACGACAGGCTATAATTCACCCCTCCACTTT.

This clonotype showed up many times. The V and J genes are TRBV5-5 and TRBJ2-5, with D maybe TRBD1 (5 bases). The V gene lost 3 bases and the J gene lost 3 bases, with 9 bases spanning the gap. This CDR3 is built from 13 residues. Germline CDR1 is SGHKS and CDR2 is YYEKEE (reference sequence). CDR3 protein: CASSWATEETQYF. The DNA for the CDR3 is TGTGCCAGCAGCTGGGCGACAGAAGAGACCCAGTACTTC. The full variable domain, with the rest looked up from reference TRBV5-5 and TRBJ2-5, is DAGVTQSPTHLIKTRGQQVTLRCSPISGHKSVSWYQQVLGQGPQFIFQYYEKEERGRGNFPDRFSARQFPNYSSELNVNALLLGDSALYLCASSWATEETQYFGPGTRLLVL.

The chain carries TRBV7-2 and TRBJ2-1; 12 bases fit TRBD2. The V segment lost 2 bases and the J segment 16 bases; nucleotides outside the gene matches: 3. Per germline, CDR1 SGHTA and CDR2 FQGNSA. The CDR3 is 12 residues long. CDR3 region: CASSLRGLAGFF. For the CDR3, the DNA is TGTGCCAGCAGCTTAAGGGGACTAGCGGGTTTCTTC.

This clonotype was seen a few times. This chain connects TRBV11-3 to TRBJ2-5; D is ambiguous. Germline CDR1 SGHNT, CDR2 YENEEA. The CDR3 length is 13 residues. The V gene lost 10 bases and the J gene lost 5 bases, with 17 bases spanning the gap. The CDR3 DNA reads TGTGCCACCCAGGCGTGGTCTGGGGAGACCCAGTACTTC. This sequence encodes CATQAWSGETQYF.

V usage is TRBV7-8 and J usage is TRBJ2-1; TRBD2 aligns across 9 bases. This CDR3 region has 16 residues. Germline assignment: CDR1 SGHVS and CDR2 FQNEAQ. After removal of 2 bases from V and 5 bases from J, the junction contained 7 bases not matched to a gene. The CDR3, as DNA: TGTGCCAGCAGCTTACTTGGCGGGGGGGCCGACAATGAGCAGTTCTTC. This codes for CASSLLGGGADNEQFF.

This clonotype was picked up many times. The chain recombines TRBV28 with TRBJ1-5; no clear D gene. V was cut by 3 bases and J by 4 bases, with 16 bases left in between. Germline values: CDR1 MDHEN, CDR2 SYDVKM. This CDR3 is built from 16 residues. This chain's CDR3 is CASSLLLVVGNQPQHF. The CDR3 DNA follows: TGTGCCAGCAGTTTGTTGTTAGTCGTCGGGAATCAGCCCCAGCATTTT.

The chain employs TRBV7-2 and TRBJ1-4; D unclear. V lost 1 base, J lost 0 bases, and 12 bases lay in between. The CDR3 totals 17 residues. Looked up from germline, CDR1 is SGHTA and CDR2 is FQGNSA. The CDR3 here is CASSLDPVDATNEKLFF. The CDR3 DNA reads TGTGCCAGCAGCTTAGACCCCGTTGATGCAACTAATGAAAAACTGTTTTTT.

There are many counts of this clonotype. The V gene is TRBV28, the J gene TRBJ1-5; D may be TRBD1 (5 bases). The CDR3 runs 15 residues. The germline V gene encodes CDR1 MDHEN and CDR2 SYDVKM. V lost 6 bases to trimming and J lost 0 bases, with 12 bases between them. The CDR3, as DNA: TGTGCCAGCAGCCCGACAGCCCCTAGCAATCAGCCCCAGCATTTT. Its translation is CASSPTAPSNQPQHF.

Many counts were recorded for this clonotype. The chain is built from TRBV28 and TRBJ2-6; the match to TRBD1 covers 9 bases. V lost 7 bases and J lost 0; bases outside the gene matches: 13. This CDR3 region has 19 residues. Germline assignment: CDR1 MDHEN and CDR2 SYDVKM. CDR3 coding DNA: TGTGCCAGCATGGGCATTGGGGGACAGGGCGCCTCTGGGGCCAACGTCCTGACTTTC. It encodes CASMGIGGQGASGANVLTF.

This clonotype was observed many times. In DNA form, the CDR3 reads TGTGCCAGCAGTTCGACCTTGATCTACGAGCAGTACTTC. Its translation: CASSSTLIYEQYF. This sequence joins TRBV28 and TRBJ2-7, with D unresolved. The CDR3 length is 13 residues. Deletions cut 4 bases from V and 3 bases from J, with 10 bases between. The V gene's germline CDR1 is MDHEN and CDR2 SYDVKM.

This clonotype has a count of ten or more. The chain couples TRBV7-2 to TRBJ2-7; D is possibly TRBD2 (5 bases). The germline CDR1 and CDR2 sequences are SGHTA and FQGNSA. The CDR3 loop spans 13 amino acids. V was trimmed by 1 base and J by 2 bases, leaving 6 bases between them. CDR3 residues: CASSLVRAYEQYF. The DNA of the CDR3 is TGTGCCAGCAGCTTAGTGAGGGCCTACGAGCAGTACTTC.